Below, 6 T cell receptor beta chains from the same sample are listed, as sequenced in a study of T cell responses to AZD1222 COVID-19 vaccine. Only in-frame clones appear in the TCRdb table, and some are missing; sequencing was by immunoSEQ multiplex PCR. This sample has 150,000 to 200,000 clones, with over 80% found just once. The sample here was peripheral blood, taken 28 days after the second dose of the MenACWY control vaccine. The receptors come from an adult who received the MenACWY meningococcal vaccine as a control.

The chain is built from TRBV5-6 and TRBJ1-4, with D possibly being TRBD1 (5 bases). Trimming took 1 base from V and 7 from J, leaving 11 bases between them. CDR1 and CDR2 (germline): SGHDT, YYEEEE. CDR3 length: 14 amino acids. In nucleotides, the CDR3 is TGTGCCAGCAGCTTGAGGCAGGGCGGTGAAAAACTGTTTTTT. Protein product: CASSLRQGGEKLFF. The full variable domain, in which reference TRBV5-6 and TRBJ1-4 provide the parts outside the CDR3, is DAGVTQSPTHLIKTRGQQVTLRCSPKSGHDTVSWYQQALGQGPQFIFQYYEEEERQRGNFPDRFSGHQFPNYSSELNVNALLLGDSALYLCASSLRQGGEKLFFGSGTQLSVL.

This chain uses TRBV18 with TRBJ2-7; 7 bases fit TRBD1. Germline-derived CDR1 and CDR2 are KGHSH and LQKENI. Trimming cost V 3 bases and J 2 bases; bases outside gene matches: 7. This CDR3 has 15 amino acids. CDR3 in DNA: TGTGCCAGCTCACCGCGTACAGGGGCTACCTACGAGCAGTACTTC. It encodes CASSPRTGATYEQYF.

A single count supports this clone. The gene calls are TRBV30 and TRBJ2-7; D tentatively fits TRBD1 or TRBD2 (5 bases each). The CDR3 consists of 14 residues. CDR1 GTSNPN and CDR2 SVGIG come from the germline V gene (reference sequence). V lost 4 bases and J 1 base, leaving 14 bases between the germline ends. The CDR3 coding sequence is TGTGCCTGGACCTATGGGACGGTGTCCTACGAGCAGTACTTC. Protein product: CAWTYGTVSYEQYF.

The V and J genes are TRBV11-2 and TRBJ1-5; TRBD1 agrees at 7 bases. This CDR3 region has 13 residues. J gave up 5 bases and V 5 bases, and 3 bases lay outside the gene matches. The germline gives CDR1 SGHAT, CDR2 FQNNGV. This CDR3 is CASSVTGDQPQHF. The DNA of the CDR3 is TGTGCCAGCAGCGTCACAGGGGATCAGCCCCAGCATTTT.

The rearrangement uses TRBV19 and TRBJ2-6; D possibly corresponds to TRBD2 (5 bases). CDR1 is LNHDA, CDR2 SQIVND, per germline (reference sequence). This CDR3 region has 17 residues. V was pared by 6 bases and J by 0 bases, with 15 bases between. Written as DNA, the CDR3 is TGTGCCAGTAGGTCGGGGAATCCTTACTCTGGGGCCAACGTCCTGACTTTC. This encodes CASRSGNPYSGANVLTF.

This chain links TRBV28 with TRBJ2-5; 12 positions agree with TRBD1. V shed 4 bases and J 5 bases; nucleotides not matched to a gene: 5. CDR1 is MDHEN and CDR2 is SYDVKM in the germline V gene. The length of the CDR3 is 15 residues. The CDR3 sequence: CASSWDRGLGETQYF. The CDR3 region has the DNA TGTGCCAGCAGTTGGGACAGGGGGCTAGGCGAGACCCAGTACTTC. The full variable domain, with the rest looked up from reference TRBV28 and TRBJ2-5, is DVKVTQSSRYLVKRTGEKVFLECVQDMDHENMFWYRQDPGLGLRLIYFSYDVKMKEKGDIPEGYSVSREKKERFSLILESASTNQTSMYLCASSWDRGLGETQYFGPGTRLLVL.